The entry that follows covers one T cell receptor (beta chain) sequence. Its antigen is currently unknown. Sequencing was performed with immunoSEQ multiplex PCR; in TCRdb, only in-frame clones are kept and a portion is missing. The sample has about 33,000 clones; about four fifths are singletons. Looked up from germline, CDR1 is SEHNR and CDR2 is FQNEAQ (reference sequence). V was trimmed by 1 base and J by 12 bases, leaving 15 bases between them. The CDR3 runs to 14 residues. This sample stems from a study of a mutant IDH1 vaccine in newly diagnosed glioma. Turning to the study itself: Once 4-6 weeks had passed after radiotherapy alone, vaccination started, or it started with temozolomide cycles. Treated patients, averaging around 40 years, were around 62% male and around 40% female. Earlier therapy was either radiotherapy, temozolomide, or both, and most got both.

Time point in this sample: week 35, safety follow-up. Topical imiquimod accompanied each vaccine dose, which consisted of 300 ug of mutant IDH1 20-mer peptide. Administration of eight vaccinations to patients took place in weeks 1, 3, 5, 7, 11, 15, 19, 23. The specimen was PBMCs, collected from a glioma patient whose treatment included an IDH1 peptide vaccine. The J gene is TRBJ1-4, the V gene TRBV7-9; D is perhaps TRBD1 (5 bases). This TCR derives from a man in his forties or fifties with glioma. Some clones in this sample may be carry-over from other donors' samples. CDR3 sequence: CASSLGVGGMELFF. Written as DNA, the CDR3 is TGTGCCAGCAGCTTAGGGGTGGGGGGGATGGAACTGTTTTTT. The full variable domain, its missing parts supplied by reference TRBV7-9 and TRBJ1-4, is DTGVSQNPRHKITKRGQNVTFRCDPISEHNRLYWYRQTLGQGPEFLTYFQNEAQLEKSRLLSDRFSAERPKGSFSTLEIQRTEQGDSAMYLCASSLGVGGMELFFGSGTQLSVL.